A single sample gave rise to the 21 T cell receptor beta chains below, sequenced in a study of lymphopenia after photon versus proton radiotherapy. Sequencing was performed with immunoSEQ multiplex PCR; in TCRdb, only in-frame clones are kept and a portion is missing. Among 20,000 to 25,000 clones, roughly four fifths were seen once, and the ten largest hold 2.9%. The source material was peripheral blood, sampled from a patient treated with photon-based radiotherapy. The receptors shown here come from a woman between 45 and 60 years old with pancreatic cancer.

On this clone: Other DNA sequences in the same sample also yield this CDR3. The V call is TRBV6-6, the J call TRBJ2-5, with a tentative D call TRBD1 (5 bases). The V gene's germline CDR1 is MNHNY and CDR2 SVGAGI (reference sequence). Deletions cut 4 bases from V and 3 bases from J, with 15 bases between. The CDR3 length is 15 residues. CDR3 sequence (DNA): TGTGCCAGCAGTTGGGGCACTTCGGAAGAAGAGACCCAGTACTTC. It encodes CASSWGTSEEETQYF.

The chain uses TRBV11-2 and TRBJ2-5, with no clear D. Germline lookup yields CDR1 SGHAT and CDR2 FQNNGV. The CDR3 has 14 amino acids. The ends were cut back, 5 bases at V and 2 bases at J, with 12 bases in the middle. The CDR3 coding sequence is TGTGCCAGCAGCCCCCTCTCCTGGCAAGAGACCCAGTACTTC. This encodes CASSPLSWQETQYF.

This clone was picked up a small number of times. The gene calls are TRBV5-4 and TRBJ1-1; D call uncertain. V lost 4 bases to trimming and J lost 0 bases, with 10 bases between them. This CDR3 contains 14 residues. Germline CDR1 and CDR2: SGHNT and YYREEE (reference sequence). CDR3 nucleotide sequence: TGTGCCAGCAGCCTCCCTCAACTGAACACTGAAGCTTTCTTT. As protein: CASSLPQLNTEAFF.

V gene TRBV30 combines with J gene TRBJ2-7; 10 nucleotides align to TRBD2. The CDR3 is 23 amino acids. The J segment lost 5 bases and the V segment lost 7 bases, leaving 38 bases of the junction unmatched. Germline V gene sequence: CDR1 GTSNPN, CDR2 SVGIG (reference sequence). In nucleotides, the CDR3 is TGTGCCTTACCCCCCTTAAGGGCAGCTCACGTCAACAGCGGGAGGGCCTTTACCCACGAGCAGTACTTC. It codes for CALPPLRAAHVNSGRAFTHEQYF.

This clone was seen a single time. The chain combines TRBV28 with TRBJ2-5, with TRBD1 matching 7 bases. CDR1 and CDR2 (germline): MDHEN, SYDVKM. V lost 6 bases, J lost 4 bases, and 23 bases stayed unmatched. The CDR3 length is 19 residues. The CDR3 here is CASSARFRGGGRRGETQYF. DNA for the CDR3: TGTGCCAGCAGCGCCAGATTTCGAGGGGGCGGTCGAAGGGGAGAGACCCAGTACTTC.

In its sample, this clone was seen a few times. The J gene is TRBJ1-2, the V gene TRBV20-1, with D possibly TRBD1 on 5 matching bases. The V end lost 5 bases, the J end lost 8 bases, and 12 bases lay between the germline ends. The CDR3 is made up of 11 amino acids. Germline V gene sequence: CDR1 DFQATT, CDR2 SNEGSKA (reference sequence). The CDR3 sequence: CSARGVGGYTF. The CDR3 DNA reads as TGCAGTGCTCGGGGGGTAGGCGGCTACACCTTC.

The CDR3 loop reads CASSQDMGTGGGYTF. CDR3 in DNA: TGCGCCAGCAGCCAAGATATGGGGACAGGGGGTGGCTACACCTTC. J is TRBJ1-2 and V is TRBV4-3; 11 positions match TRBD1. The CDR3 is made up of 15 amino acids. V lost 0 bases to trimming and J lost 7 bases; unmatched junction nucleotides: 4. Germline CDR1 reads LGHNA; CDR2 reads YSLEER.

The rearrangement links TRBV6-1 to TRBJ2-1; TRBD2 aligns across 12 bases. Germline lookup yields CDR1 MNHNS and CDR2 SASEGT. The J segment lost 5 bases and the V segment lost 2 bases, leaving 4 bases of the junction unmatched. The CDR3 is made up of 16 amino acids. The CDR3 DNA reads TGTGCCAGCAGTGAAACTAGCGGGAGGACCGACAATGAGCAGTTCTTC. Encoded protein: CASSETSGRTDNEQFF.

The genes are TRBV5-1 and TRBJ2-3; TRBD2 might be the D (6 bases). This CDR3 region has 16 residues. Trimming shortened V by 0 bases and J by 5 bases, and 16 bases separated the two germline ends. CDR1 SGHRS and CDR2 YFSETQ come from the germline V gene. DNA of the CDR3: TGCGCCAGCAGCTTGGACCGGGGGTTCGCGGGAGATACGCAGTATTTT. This translates into CASSLDRGFAGDTQYF.

The rearrangement joins TRBV6-1 to TRBJ2-7, with 7 bases aligning to TRBD1. J lost 3 bases, V lost 4 bases, and 18 bases had no gene match. Germline assignment: CDR1 MNHNS and CDR2 SASEGT. The CDR3 totals 18 residues. The CDR3 here is CASSVATRTRTGNYEQYF. The CDR3 DNA reads as TGTGCCAGCAGTGTCGCGACGAGAACTCGGACAGGTAACTACGAGCAGTACTTC.

This clone showed up just a few times. The chain uses TRBV30 and TRBJ1-1; 8 bases are a match to TRBD1. The CDR3 consists of 17 residues. With V trimmed by 0 bases and J by 2 bases, 11 bases remained unmatched. In germline, CDR1 is GTSNPN, CDR2 SVGIG (reference sequence). CDR3 coding DNA: TGTGCCTGGAGTGTAACCAGGGGGCGTCGGGTAAACACTGAAGCTTTCTTT. Its translation: CAWSVTRGRRVNTEAFF.

This rearrangement joins TRBV5-1 to TRBJ1-1, with D unresolved. CDR1 and CDR2 (germline): SGHRS, YFSETQ. Trimming removed 0 bases at V and 2 bases at J, with 8 bases between. The CDR3 has 14 amino acids. DNA for the CDR3: TGCGCCAGCAGCTTGGCCACCGCCAACACTGAAGCTTTCTTT. Its protein is CASSLATANTEAFF.

The sample holds a few counts of this clone. This CDR3 is also generated by other DNA sequences in the sample. J is TRBJ1-5 and V is TRBV7-9, with 8 bases fitting TRBD1. CDR3 length: 14 residues. J gave up 7 bases and V 4 bases, and 6 bases lay outside the gene matches. Looked up from germline, CDR1 is SEHNR and CDR2 is FQNEAQ (reference sequence). CDR3: CASSSGQGRQPQHF. CDR3 nucleotide sequence: TGTGCCAGCAGCTCAGGACAGGGAAGACAGCCCCAGCATTTT. The full variable domain, rest sourced from reference TRBV7-9 and TRBJ1-5, is DTGVSQNPRHKITKRGQNVTFRCDPISEHNRLYWYRQTLGQGPEFLTYFQNEAQLEKSRLLSDRFSAERPKGSFSTLEIQRTEQGDSAMYLCASSSGQGRQPQHFGDGTRLSIL.

The rearrangement joins TRBV6-5 to TRBJ1-5, with 7 bases lining up with TRBD1. In germline, CDR1 is MNHEY, CDR2 SVGAGI. Trimming took 6 bases from V and 7 from J; bases not matched to a gene: 12. The CDR3 is 15 residues long. The CDR3 nucleotides are TGTGCCAGCAGCCCGACCAACAGGGGAAACCAGCCCCAGCATTTT. The encoded protein is CASSPTNRGNQPQHF.

The chain recombines TRBV7-6 with TRBJ2-7, with D perhaps assigned TRBD1 or TRBD2 (5 bases each). This CDR3 is 14 amino acids long. Germline V gene lookup returns CDR1 SGHVS and CDR2 FNYEAQ. Trimming shortened V by 1 base and J by 3 bases, and 10 bases separated the two germline ends. CDR3 loop: CASSLGGAVYEQYF. The CDR3 bases are TGTGCCAGCAGCTTAGGAGGGGCTGTCTACGAGCAGTACTTC.

This rearrangement joins TRBV5-4 to TRBJ2-7; tentatively, D is TRBD2 (5 bases). V was pared by 7 bases and J by 2 bases, with 16 bases between. The CDR3 runs to 14 residues. Germline assignment: CDR1 SGHNT and CDR2 YYREEE (reference sequence). CDR3 sequence: CASQSGSTTYEQYF. The CDR3 DNA follows: TGTGCCAGCCAGTCGGGGAGTACCACCTACGAGCAGTACTTC. The whole variable domain, filled in from reference TRBV5-4 and TRBJ2-7, reads ETGVTQSPTHLIKTRGQQVTLRCSSQSGHNTVSWYQQALGQGPQFIFQYYREEENGRGNFPPRFSGLQFPNYSSELNVNALELDDSALYLCASQSGSTTYEQYFGPGTRLTVT.

Points on this clone: One end of the junction fails to match germline, which may point to a read error. The chain links TRBV27 to TRBJ2-1, with TRBD1 matching 11 bases. Looked up from germline, CDR1 is MNHEY and CDR2 is SMNVEV (reference sequence). CDR3 length: 12 amino acids. The CDR3 nucleotides read TGTGCCAGCAGTCCCCGGACAGGGGGCGGACTCTTC. It specifies CASSPRTGGGLF.

The rearrangement joins TRBV5-6 to TRBJ2-4; 11 positions agree with TRBD2. CDR3 length equals 16 residues. CDR1 and CDR2 (germline): SGHDT, YYEEEE. V trimming: 3 bases; J trimming: 0 bases; junction bases outside the gene matches: 2. The CDR3 loop reads CASSSGLAGAKNIQYF. As DNA, the CDR3 is TGTGCCAGCAGCTCAGGACTAGCGGGAGCCAAAAACATTCAGTACTTC.

The V gene is TRBV6-6, the J gene TRBJ2-5; 11 bases are a match to TRBD2. Germline V lookup: CDR1 MNHNY, CDR2 SVGAGI (reference sequence). CDR3 size: 14 residues. The V and J ends lost 5 bases and 5 bases, in that order; junction bases with no gene match: 4. CDR3 nucleotide sequence: TGTGCCAGCAGTCCGACTAGCGGGACGGAGACCCAGTACTTC. Residues: CASSPTSGTETQYF.

The rearrangement uses TRBV10-1 and TRBJ2-1; weak D call: TRBD2 (5 bases). V gave up 2 bases and J gave up 8 bases, with 13 bases separating them. CDR3 size: 14 residues. The germline gives CDR1 WNHNN, CDR2 SYGVQD (reference sequence). The CDR3 nucleotides are TGCGCCAGCAGTGAGACTAGTTTACGGGATGAGCAGTTCTTC. Encoded protein: CASSETSLRDEQFF.

The chain combines TRBV14 with TRBJ2-2, with 9 bases aligning to TRBD2. The CDR3 covers 17 residues. V lost 1 base, J lost 4 bases, and 7 bases stayed unmatched. CDR1 and CDR2 from the germline V gene are SGHDN and FVKESK. CDR3 in DNA: TGTGCCAGCAGCCAAGCACTAGCGGGTCGTAGCACCGGGGAGCTGTTTTTT. It encodes CASSQALAGRSTGELFF. Using reference TRBV14 and TRBJ2-2 for the parts outside the CDR3, the full variable domain is EAGVTQFPSHSVIEKGQTVTLRCDPISGHDNLYWYRRVMGKEIKFLLHFVKESKQDESGMPNNRFLAERTGGTYSTLKVQPAELEDSGVYFCASSQALAGRSTGELFFGEGSRLTVL.